Listed below are T cell receptor beta chains from one sample, sequenced in a study of neurological immune-mediated disorders. One entry per CDR3 protein results from TCRdb running MiXCR on the 5' RACE reads. This sample carries tens of thousands of distinct CDR3 sequences, roughly 10% of them seen once, and the ten largest clones take approximately 9.6%. Specimen: PBMCs. These receptors all come from a man younger than 40 in good health. CDR3s include the opening cysteine and the closing phenylalanine or tryptophan. A D gene is named only where the DNA matches it firmly. Rows give clone size only sometimes, using once, few, many, or a class for an expanded clone.

cdr3_aa cdr3_nt cdr3_length d_call clone_size j_call v_call
CAISESITGAGYTF TGTGCCATCAGTGAGTCGATTACAGGGGCCGGCTACACCTTC 14 TRBD1 many TRBJ1-2 TRBV10-3
CASSQAAANYGYTF TGTGCCAGCAGCCAAGCCGCAGCTAACTATGGCTACACCTTC 14 . . TRBJ1-2 TRBV3-1
CATSDLFGTSGSINEQFF TGTGCCACCAGTGATTTGTTTGGGACTAGCGGGAGCATAAATGAGCAGTTCTTC 18 TRBD2 many TRBJ2-1 TRBV24-1
CASSPGGGFNEKLFF TGTGCCAGCTCACCAGGGGGCGGATTTAATGAAAAACTGTTTTTT 15 . many TRBJ1-4 TRBV18
CAGAGTTDTQYF TGTGCTGGGGCGGGAACCACAGATACGCAGTATTTT 12 . . TRBJ2-3 TRBV10-3
CASGSDWDQNTEAFF TGTGCTAGTGGTTCAGATTGGGACCAGAACACTGAAGCTTTCTTT 15 . many TRBJ1-1 TRBV12-5
CASSHTSGSSDTQYF TGTGCCAGCAGCCACACTAGCGGGAGTTCTGATACGCAGTATTTT 15 TRBD2 many TRBJ2-3 TRBV3-1
CASSLFQAGNEQYF TGTGCCAGCAGCTTGTTCCAAGCGGGTAACGAGCAGTACTTC 14 . many TRBJ2-7 TRBV5-5
CSAPTTWETNTGELFF TGCAGTGCTCCGACCACGTGGGAAACGAACACCGGGGAGCTGTTTTTT 16 . many TRBJ2-2 TRBV20-1
CSASGQGPHNEQFF TGCAGTGCTAGCGGACAGGGCCCTCACAATGAGCAGTTCTTC 14 TRBD1 few TRBJ2-1 TRBV20-1
CASSLETLAGATEEQFF TGTGCCAGCAGCTTAGAGACCCTAGCGGGAGCAACGGAGGAGCAGTTCTTC 17 TRBD2 once TRBJ2-1 TRBV7-7
CASSYVFPSSAPNSPLHF TGTGCCAGCAGTTACGTTTTTCCGTCGAGCGCACCTAATTCACCCCTCCACTTT 18 . . TRBJ1-6 TRBV6-6
CASSGTSLTKNIQCF TGTGCCAGCAGTGGAACAAGTCTAACCAAAAACATTCAGTGCTTC 15 . . TRBJ2-4 TRBV6-1
CSEHPGCRSDRGKRKLFF TGCAGTGAACATCCGGGGTGTCGGAGCGACAGGGGCAAGCGAAAACTGTTTTTT 18 TRBD1 many TRBJ1-4 TRBV20-1
CASSLWTPGTGELFF TGTGCCAGCAGTTTATGGACTCCGGGTACCGGGGAGCTGTTTTTT 15 . many TRBJ2-2 TRBV28
CASTEGTGGYETQYF TGTGCCAGCACCGAAGGTACAGGGGGCTACGAGACCCAGTACTTC 15 TRBD1 many TRBJ2-5 TRBV28
CASSLRTGVREQYF TGTGCCAGCAGCTTGCGGACAGGGGTTCGGGAGCAGTACTTC 14 TRBD1 . TRBJ2-7 TRBV7-2
CASSPSGRGYNEQFF TGTGCCAGCAGTCCTAGTGGGAGGGGGTACAATGAGCAGTTCTTC 15 . many TRBJ2-1 TRBV28
CASSPQGGTYEQYF TGTGCCAGCAGCCCTCAAGGGGGCACCTACGAGCAGTACTTC 14 TRBD1 few TRBJ2-7 TRBV28
CASSRLGEQYF TGTGCCAGCAGCCGGCTAGGTGAGCAGTACTTC 11 . many TRBJ2-7 TRBV3-1
CASSPLSLQTEQFF TGCGCCAGCAGCCCCCTGTCCCTGCAGACTGAGCAGTTCTTC 14 . many TRBJ2-1 TRBV5-1
CASSEGTDTQYF TGCGCCAGCAGCGAGGGCACAGATACGCAGTATTTT 12 . many TRBJ2-3 TRBV5-1
CASSESNSPLHF TGTGCCAGCAGTGAATCCAATTCACCCCTCCACTTT 12 . . TRBJ1-6 TRBV6-1
CASSPNRDRSNEKLFF TGTGCCAGCTCACCAAACCGGGACAGGAGTAATGAAAAACTGTTTTTT 16 TRBD1 many TRBJ1-4 TRBV18
CASSHTGNQETQYF TGTGCCAGCAGCCATACAGGGAACCAAGAGACCCAGTACTTC 14 . many TRBJ2-5 TRBV7-9
CASSALVDPYEQYF TGTGCCAGCAGCGCTCTCGTGGACCCATACGAGCAGTACTTC 14 . many TRBJ2-7 TRBV3-1
CASSYSGTGSTGANVLTF TGTGCCAGTAGTTATTCCGGGACAGGGAGTACTGGGGCCAACGTCCTGACTTTC 18 TRBD1 . TRBJ2-6 TRBV6-5
CASSALYEQYF TGTGCCAGCAGCGCCCTCTACGAGCAGTACTTC 11 . many TRBJ2-7 TRBV7-2
CASSSTGQTYEQYF TGCGCCAGCAGCTCGACAGGCCAGACCTACGAGCAGTACTTC 14 . many TRBJ2-7 TRBV5-1
CASSVAGTDTQYF TGCGCCAGCAGCGTGGCCGGCACAGATACGCAGTATTTT 13 . few TRBJ2-3 TRBV5-1
CASSQERALGGLNYGYTF TGTGCCAGCAGCCAAGAACGAGCCCTTGGGGGCCTTAACTATGGCTACACCTTC 18 . many TRBJ1-2 TRBV3-1
CASRKQGPLYEQYF TGTGCCAGCAGGAAACAGGGGCCTCTATACGAGCAGTACTTC 14 TRBD1 many TRBJ2-7 TRBV28
CSARESGGQNQPQHF TGCAGTGCTAGAGAGTCAGGGGGTCAAAACCAGCCCCAGCATTTT 15 TRBD1 many TRBJ1-5 TRBV20-1
CASSQDLVSSYNEQFF TGTGCCAGCAGCCAAGATCTTGTGAGCTCCTACAATGAGCAGTTCTTC 16 . many TRBJ2-1 TRBV3-1
CAAAGGTNTGELFF TGTGCCGCGGCAGGGGGCACGAACACCGGGGAGCTGTTTTTT 14 TRBD1 few TRBJ2-2 TRBV12-3/TRBV12-4
CASSLADRAAFF TGTGCCAGCAGCTTAGCGGACAGGGCGGCTTTCTTT 12 TRBD1 many TRBJ1-1 TRBV11-1
CASSPGTAISYEQYF TGTGCCAGCAGTCCCGGGACAGCGATTTCCTACGAGCAGTACTTC 15 TRBD1 many TRBJ2-7 TRBV5-5